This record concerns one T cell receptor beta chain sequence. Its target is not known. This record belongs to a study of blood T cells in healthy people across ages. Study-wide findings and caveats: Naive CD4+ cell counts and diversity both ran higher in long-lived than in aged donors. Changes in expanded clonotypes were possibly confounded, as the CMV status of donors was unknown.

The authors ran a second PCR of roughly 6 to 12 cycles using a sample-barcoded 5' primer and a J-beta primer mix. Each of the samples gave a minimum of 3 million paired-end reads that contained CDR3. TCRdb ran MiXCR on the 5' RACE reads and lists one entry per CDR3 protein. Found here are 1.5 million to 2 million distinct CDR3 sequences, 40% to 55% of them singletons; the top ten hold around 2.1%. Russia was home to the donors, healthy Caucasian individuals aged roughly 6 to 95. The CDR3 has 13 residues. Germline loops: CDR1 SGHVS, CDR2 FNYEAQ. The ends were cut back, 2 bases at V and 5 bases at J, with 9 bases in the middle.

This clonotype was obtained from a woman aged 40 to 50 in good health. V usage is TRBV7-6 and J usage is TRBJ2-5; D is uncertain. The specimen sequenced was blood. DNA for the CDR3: TGTGCCAGCAGCTTACAGCTACTGGAGACCCAGTACTTC. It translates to CASSLQLLETQYF.